This T cell receptor (beta chain) is drawn from a study of shared clonotypes between healthy human individuals. Germline-derived CDR1 and CDR2 are SGHRS and YFSETQ. Losses at the gene ends were 0 bases for V and 3 bases for J; bases not matched to a gene: 5. The CDR3 is 17 amino acids. The authors distributed each subset's genomic DNA evenly over several immunoSEQ plates. In replicate PCRs of sorted subsets, 150 to 200 ng DNA, 29,000 or so T cell genomes, was used. The method was immunoSEQ multiplex PCR; TCRdb's version includes in-frame clones alone and lacks a portion of them. The sample records about 690,000 clones, 90% being singletons. CD8 memory fractions consisted of CD45RO+ and CCR7-negative CD45RA+ TemRA cells together. General study findings and limits: Genetic and exposure-history diversity was limited by the small donor number.

With respect to this clone: The antigen remains undetermined.

The receptor comes from a man aged 18 to 29 in good health. Some clones in this sample may be carry-over from other donors' samples. Sequencing was done on a sample of memory CD8+ T cells from PBMCs. The subset here: CD45RO+ cells pooled with CCR7-negative TemRA cells. J is TRBJ2-1 and V is TRBV5-1; TRBD2 matches 11 bases. The CDR3 loop reads CASSLDLAGGIYNEQFF. In DNA, the CDR3 is TGCGCCAGCAGCTTGGATTTAGCGGGAGGGATCTACAATGAGCAGTTCTTC.